This is a list of T cell receptor beta chains from one sample in a study of T cells in Graves' hyperthyroidism and ophthalmopathy. TCRdb analysed the multiplex PCR reads with MiXCR anew, one entry per CDR3 protein. The sample contains approximately 330,000 distinct CDR3 sequences, roughly 20% of which appear only once. Sequenced sample: blood. These receptors originate from a woman aged 45-59 years with Graves' hyperthyroidism. Each CDR3 is given with its conserved first and last residue. Each record gives: V gene, J gene, CDR3 protein.

TRBV10-3	TRBJ2-7	CAISETLQGGEQYF
TRBV15	TRBJ1-2	CATSRDDRLNYGYTF
TRBV20-1	TRBJ2-1	CSIDPGLAEDEQFF
TRBV7-3	TRBJ2-1	CASSPGTRARVEQFF
TRBV15	TRBJ1-5	CATSSPGQGLEQPQHF
TRBV6-1	TRBJ2-5	CASRTIGETQYF
TRBV6-1	TRBJ1-1	CASSDGTGAEAFF
TRBV20-1	TRBJ1-4	CSARDPGQGSEKLFF
TRBV6-1	TRBJ2-2	CASSDANTGELFF
TRBV7-2	TRBJ2-5	CASSLDLWQDQETQYF
TRBV2	TRBJ1-2	CASSPDGITYGYTF
TRBV6-4	TRBJ2-2	CASSPRTGQYTGELFF
TRBV4-1	TRBJ2-1	CASSQDEGQGAAYNEQFF
TRBV30	TRBJ2-2	CAWSVLAGGRTGELFF
TRBV19	TRBJ1-6	CASNTLRDRGSSPLHF
TRBV6-6	TRBJ2-5	CASSYVASGGAGETQYF
TRBV3-1	TRBJ1-1	CASSQVGLNTEAFF
TRBV6-1	TRBJ2-1	CAPLSTSGSPNEQFF
TRBV3-1	TRBJ2-3	CASSPQPVLSADTQYF
TRBV11-2	TRBJ2-7	CASSLLPSGYEQYF
TRBV2	TRBJ1-2	CASSERSGVDGYTF
TRBV11-2	TRBJ2-5	CASSATFSETQYF
TRBV2	TRBJ1-1	CASSRMTGGGTEAFF
TRBV5-1	TRBJ1-1	CASSLDSPNTEAFF
TRBV5-1	TRBJ2-3	CASSRLGLAGVTSTDTQYF
TRBV27	TRBJ2-1	CASSSPTSSPYNEQFF
TRBV19	TRBJ1-2	CASKDRGNYGYTF
TRBV4-1	TRBJ1-2	CASSQEADINYGYTF
TRBV13	TRBJ2-5	CASSLAVLGIETQYF
TRBV7-8	TRBJ2-5	CASNPAAGGWETQYF
TRBV3-1	TRBJ2-1	CASSQFMEDEQFF
TRBV13	TRBJ2-3	CASRAFGSGRLAGVTDTQYF
TRBV20-1	TRBJ2-7	CSAYPLGTYEQYF
TRBV2	TRBJ1-2	CASSDLQGDDYGYTF
TRBV12-3/TRBV12-4	TRBJ2-7	CASSSGALLSYEQYF